This T cell receptor (beta chain) was retrieved from a study of T cell responses to AZD1222 COVID-19 vaccine. Study at large: Samples with a second dose at about 4 or about 12 weeks were pooled together.

V lost 6 bases and J lost 6, with 17 bases in between. The germline V gene has CDR1 LNHDA and CDR2 SQIVND (reference sequence). This CDR3 contains 15 residues. Notes on the study in general: Repertoires were sampled only after the peak T cell response. Most donors were white British and more were female, and clonal diversity was possibly underestimated.

Sequencing was performed with immunoSEQ multiplex PCR; in TCRdb, only in-frame clones are kept and a portion is missing. Of 90,000 to 150,000 clones in the sample, roughly 86% were seen once. About this clone itself: Its antigen remains unknown.

The chain employs TRBV19 and TRBJ2-2; TRBD1 is a possible D gene (6 bases). The TCR sequence derives from an adult in good health. The sequences come from peripheral blood, collected on day 0 of AZD1222 vaccination. This chain's CDR3 is CASSSGRGGSGELFF. CDR3 nucleotides: TGTGCCAGTAGCTCTGGCAGGGGTGGATCCGGGGAGCTGTTTTTT.